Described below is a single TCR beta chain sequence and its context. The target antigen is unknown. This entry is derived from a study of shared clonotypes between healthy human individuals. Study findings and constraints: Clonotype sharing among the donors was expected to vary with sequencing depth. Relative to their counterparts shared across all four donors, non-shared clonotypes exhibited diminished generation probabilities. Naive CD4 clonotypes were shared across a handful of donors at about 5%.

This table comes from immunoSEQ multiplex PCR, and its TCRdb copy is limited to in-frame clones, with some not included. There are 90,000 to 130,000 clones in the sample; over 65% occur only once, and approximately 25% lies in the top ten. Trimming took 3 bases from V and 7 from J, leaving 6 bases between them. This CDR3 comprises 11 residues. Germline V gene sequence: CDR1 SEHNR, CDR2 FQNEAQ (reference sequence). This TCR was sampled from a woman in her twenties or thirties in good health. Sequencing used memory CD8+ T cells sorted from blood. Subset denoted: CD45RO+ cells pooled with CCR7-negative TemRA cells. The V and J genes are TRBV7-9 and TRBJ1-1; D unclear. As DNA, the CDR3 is TGTGCCAGCAGCTTGACGTATGAAGCTTTCTTT. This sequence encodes CASSLTYEAFF.